This entry lists 32 T cell receptor beta chains sequenced from one sample in a study of shared clonotypes between healthy human individuals. Produced via immunoSEQ multiplex PCR; TCRdb's table is partial and in-frame only. The sample holds some 2.4 million clones, over 85% seen once. The source material was naive CD4+ T cells from PBMCs. Subset defined: CD45RA+ positively selected. Receptors originate from a man in his late teens or twenties in good health. Some clones in this sample may be carry-over from other donors' samples.

The gene calls are TRBV7-8 and TRBJ1-1; D uncertain. The CDR3 runs to 14 residues. The ends were cut back, 2 bases at V and 0 bases at J, with 7 bases in the middle. Per the germline V gene, CDR1 is SGHVS and CDR2 is FQNEAQ. CDR3 sequence: CASSLRSLNTEAFF. CDR3 DNA: TGTGCCAGCAGCTTACGCTCTCTGAACACTGAAGCTTTCTTT.

This chain uses TRBV7-6 with TRBJ1-3; D is unresolved. Germline CDR1 and CDR2: SGHVS and FNYEAQ. V was cut by 5 bases and J by 4 bases, with 9 bases left in between. This CDR3 region has 13 residues. The CDR3 spells CASSPLLGNTIYF. The DNA for the CDR3 is TGTGCCAGCAGCCCCCTGTTAGGAAACACCATATATTTT.

This chain links TRBV4-1 with TRBJ2-3; weak D call: TRBD1 (6 bases). The V gene's germline CDR1 is MGHRA and CDR2 YSYEKL. CDR3 length equals 16 residues. With 5 bases removed from V and 2 bases from J, the gap between germline ends came to 17 bases. CDR3 bases: TGCGCCAGCAGCGTCTCGGGGCAGGGGCTCACAGATACGCAGTATTTT. Translating gives CASSVSGQGLTDTQYF.

The V call is TRBV6-5, the J call TRBJ2-5, with D possibly being TRBD2 (5 bases). V was trimmed by 6 bases and J by 6 bases, leaving 17 bases between them. CDR3 length equals 14 residues. Germline CDR1 reads MNHEY; CDR2 reads SVGAGI. The CDR3: CASSRLAGAKTQYF. Here the CDR3 DNA reads TGTGCCAGCAGCCGGCTCGCGGGCGCGAAGACCCAGTACTTC.

The chain links TRBV19 to TRBJ2-3; D unclear. Germline loops: CDR1 LNHDA, CDR2 SQIVND (reference sequence). Trimming cost V 0 bases and J 10 bases, with 20 bases left between them. This CDR3 is built from 16 residues. The CDR3 spells CASSIETPSTPRAQYF. For the CDR3, the DNA is TGTGCCAGTAGTATAGAAACGCCTTCTACCCCTCGGGCGCAGTATTTT.

The sample holds one count of this clone. The V call is TRBV7-8, the J call TRBJ1-4; 7 nucleotides align to TRBD1. CDR1 is SGHVS, CDR2 FQNEAQ, per germline. The trim removed 5 bases at V and 8 bases at J, leaving 11 bases unmatched. This CDR3 has 15 amino acids. CDR3 sequence reads: CASSGQGGAWEKLFF. CDR3 DNA sequence: TGTGCCAGCAGCGGACAAGGGGGCGCGTGGGAAAAACTGTTTTTT.

This clone was observed a single time. Other DNA sequences within the sample encode an identical CDR3. This chain's CDR3 is CASSWGGYGYTF. The DNA for the CDR3 is TGTGCCAGCAGTTGGGGCGGCTATGGCTACACCTTC. This chain links TRBV28 with TRBJ1-2; D is possibly TRBD1 (5 bases). V was shortened by 4 bases and J by 4 bases, with 7 bases between the two germline ends. Germline loops: CDR1 MDHEN, CDR2 SYDVKM. This CDR3 region has 12 residues.

The chain recombines TRBV28 with TRBJ2-7, with 7 bases that match TRBD2. Germline assignment: CDR1 MDHEN and CDR2 SYDVKM. The CDR3 extends over 17 amino acids. The junction had 14 bases not matched to a gene; V was cut back by 6 bases and J by 0 bases. The CDR3 here is CASSPPGLAASSYEQYF. DNA for the CDR3: TGTGCCAGCAGCCCCCCAGGGCTAGCGGCTAGCTCCTACGAGCAGTACTTC.

This clone appeared once. The rearrangement uses TRBV11-2 and TRBJ2-2; no definite D call. The germline V and J ends were trimmed by 2 bases and 0 bases, with 13 bases remaining between them. The V gene's germline CDR1 is SGHAT and CDR2 FQNNGV. This CDR3 region has 17 residues. In nucleotides, the CDR3 is TGTGCCAGCAGCTTATTCATCGGCAGCACGAACACCGGGGAGCTGTTTTTT. It codes for CASSLFIGSTNTGELFF. The full variable domain, with the rest looked up from reference TRBV11-2 and TRBJ2-2, is EAGVAQSPRYKIIEKRQSVAFWCNPISGHATLYWYQQILGQGPKLLIQFQNNGVVDDSQLPKDRFSAERLKGVDSTLKIQPAKLEDSAVYLCASSLFIGSTNTGELFFGEGSRLTVL.

J is TRBJ1-2 and V is TRBV25-1; 8 bases line up with TRBD1. CDR3 length: 14 residues. The germline CDR1 and CDR2 sequences are MGHDK and SYGVNS. J was trimmed by 8 bases and V by 4 bases; bases with no gene match: 9. CDR3 residues: CASSGGQGQGGYTF. The CDR3 DNA reads TGTGCCAGCAGTGGAGGACAGGGCCAGGGAGGCTACACCTTC.

V usage is TRBV19 and J usage is TRBJ2-6; the match to TRBD1 covers 8 bases. Germline CDR1 reads LNHDA; CDR2 reads SQIVND (reference sequence). Trimming at V came to 7 bases and at J to 2 bases, leaving 4 bases not matched to a gene. This CDR3 spans 15 amino acids. The CDR3, as DNA: TGTGCCAGTACCACGACAGGGGCTGGGGCCAACGTCCTGACTTTC. Amino acid sequence: CASTTTGAGANVLTF. Looking up the rest from reference TRBV19 and TRBJ2-6 gives the full variable domain: DGGITQSPKYLFRKEGQNVTLSCEQNLNHDAMYWYRQDPGQGLRLIYYSQIVNDFQKGDIAEGYSVSREKKESFPLTVTSAQKNPTAFYLCASTTTGAGANVLTFGAGSRLTVL.

The chain is built from TRBV4-1 and TRBJ1-1; tentative D call: TRBD1 (5 bases). Germline V gene lookup returns CDR1 MGHRA and CDR2 YSYEKL. The CDR3 is 17 amino acids. V lost 4 bases and J 0 bases, leaving 18 bases between the germline ends. This CDR3 is CASSPFRAQGVNTEAFF. CDR3 nucleotides: TGCGCCAGCAGCCCCTTTCGGGCCCAAGGGGTGAACACTGAAGCTTTCTTT.

J is TRBJ2-5 and V is TRBV4-1, with unresolved D. The closer fit of TRBJ2-7 to the DNA end suggests the J call may be wrong. The CDR3 runs to 15 residues. The V gene's germline CDR1 is MGHRA and CDR2 YSYEKL. Written as DNA, the CDR3 is TGCGCCAGCAGCCTCCGTGTCGGTATAACCTACGAGCAGTACTTC. It specifies CASSLRVGITYEQYF.

This clone has a single count. The gene calls are TRBV6-5 and TRBJ2-5, with D tentatively TRBD2 (6 bases). Germline-derived CDR1 and CDR2 are MNHEY and SVGAGI. Trimming removed 4 bases from V and 1 base from J, with 13 bases in between. The CDR3 has 15 residues. The CDR3 here is CASSSRGTSQETQYF. In DNA form, the CDR3 reads TGTGCCAGCAGTTCTCGGGGGACCTCCCAAGAGACCCAGTACTTC.

V and J are TRBV7-3 and TRBJ2-3; the match to TRBD2 covers 8 bases. V lost 4 bases to trimming and J lost 0 bases; unmatched junction nucleotides: 12. The germline V gene has CDR1 SGHTA and CDR2 FQGTGA. This CDR3 has 18 residues. The CDR3, as DNA: TGTGCCAGCAGCTCCAAGCCTCCACTAGCGGCGAGCACAGATACGCAGTATTTT. Translation: CASSSKPPLAASTDTQYF.

The V gene is TRBV6-6, the J gene TRBJ2-3, with 7 bases matching TRBD1. The CDR3 has 16 amino acids. Germline loops: CDR1 MNHNY, CDR2 SVGAGI (reference sequence). V lost 6 bases and J lost 3; bases outside the gene matches: 12. The CDR3: CASRPRTGVGTDTQYF. The CDR3, as DNA: TGTGCCAGCAGACCGAGAACAGGGGTTGGGACAGATACGCAGTATTTT.

The chain uses TRBV20-1 and TRBJ2-7, with D perhaps assigned TRBD1 or TRBD2 (5 bases each). Germline CDR1 DFQATT, CDR2 SNEGSKA (reference sequence). Between the trimmed V and J ends, which lost 3 bases and 9 bases, there was a span of 12 bases. This CDR3 is 11 amino acids long. DNA of the CDR3: TGCAGTGCTAGCCGGGGCTATGGGCAGTACTTC. It codes for CSASRGYGQYF.

The genes are TRBV28 and TRBJ1-1; 7 bases match TRBD1. V shed 6 bases and J 3 bases; nucleotides not matched to a gene: 10. The CDR3 covers 15 residues. The germline gives CDR1 MDHEN, CDR2 SYDVKM. CDR3 DNA sequence: TGTGCCAGCAGGCTACAGGGGACCGCATACACTGAAGCTTTCTTT. Translation gives CASRLQGTAYTEAFF.

The chain carries TRBV9 and TRBJ2-2, with 8 bases lining up with TRBD2. The CDR3 has 16 residues. The trim removed 3 bases at V and 6 bases at J, leaving 10 bases unmatched. Germline values: CDR1 SGDLS, CDR2 YYNGEE. CDR3 in DNA: TGTGCCAGCAGCGCCATGGCGGGGGGTAGTCCCGGGGAGCTGTTTTTT. Protein sequence: CASSAMAGGSPGELFF. The full variable domain, with the rest looked up from reference TRBV9 and TRBJ2-2, is DSGVTQTPKHLITATGQRVTLRCSPRSGDLSVYWYQQSLDQGLQFLIQYYNGEERAKGNILERFSAQQFPDLHSELNLSSLELGDSALYFCASSAMAGGSPGELFFGEGSRLTVL.

The J gene is TRBJ2-1, the V gene TRBV5-1, with 9 bases fitting TRBD1. Germline CDR1 SGHRS, CDR2 YFSETQ. CDR3 length: 18 amino acids. Trimming at V came to 3 bases and at J to 1 base, leaving 11 bases not matched to a gene. This chain's CDR3 is CASSSLGAGTGSYNEQFF. DNA for the CDR3: TGCGCCAGCAGCTCCCTCGGGGCCGGGACAGGGTCCTACAATGAGCAGTTCTTC. Looking up the rest from reference TRBV5-1 and TRBJ2-1 gives the full variable domain: KAGVTQTPRYLIKTRGQQVTLSCSPISGHRSVSWYQQTPGQGLQFLFEYFSETQRNKGNFPGRFSGRQFSNSRSEMNVSTLELGDSALYLCASSSLGAGTGSYNEQFFGPGTRLTVL.

The chain combines TRBV10-3 with TRBJ1-5; D is perhaps TRBD1 (5 bases). V dropped 0 bases and J dropped 4 bases, with 16 bases sitting between them. The CDR3 contains 17 residues. Per germline, CDR1 ENHRY and CDR2 SYGVKD. The CDR3 bases are TGTGCCATCAGTGAGTCTTACTCCAGGGCCACTAATCAGCCCCAGCATTTT. It codes for CAISESYSRATNQPQHF.

The chain has TRBV21-1 and TRBJ2-1; TRBD2 is the table's D call and was not checked against the DNA. TRBV21-1 is shown as a pseudogene. The CDR3 sequence is 14 residues long. The CDR3 DNA reads TGTGCCAGCGTGGCCCAGGTGCGGGGGGATGAGCAGTTCTTC. Amino acids: CASVAQVRGDEQFF.

The V and J genes are TRBV7-2 and TRBJ2-1; D might be TRBD2 (6 bases). Trimming took off 6 bases at V and 1 base at J, with 16 bases between the two ends. The germline V gene encodes CDR1 SGHTA and CDR2 FQGNSA. This CDR3 is built from 16 residues. The CDR3 DNA sequence: TGTGCCAGCAGTAGATTATCCGGGAGTTCCTACAATGAGCAGTTCTTC. Protein product: CASSRLSGSSYNEQFF.

V usage is TRBV28 and J usage is TRBJ2-5; D is ambiguous. The last part of the DNA fits TRBJ2-7 better; the J call may be wrong. This CDR3 spans 12 amino acids. Germline V gene data show CDR1 as MDHEN and CDR2 as SYDVKM. The CDR3 region has the DNA TGTGCCAGCAGTACATCGGCGAGCGAGCAGTACTTC. It specifies CASSTSASEQYF.

The J gene is TRBJ2-5, the V gene TRBV7-2, with TRBD1 matching over 9 bases. The V segment lost 5 bases and the J segment 5 bases; nucleotides outside the gene matches: 6. Germline lookup yields CDR1 SGHTA and CDR2 FQGNSA. The CDR3 totals 14 residues. The CDR3: CASSGWTGVETQYF. CDR3 DNA: TGTGCCAGCAGCGGATGGACAGGGGTGGAGACCCAGTACTTC.

The V call is TRBV6-1, the J call TRBJ2-1, with 7 positions matching TRBD1. The CDR3 covers 14 residues. Per the germline V gene, CDR1 is MNHNS and CDR2 is SASEGT. V was clipped by 4 bases and J by 7 bases; unmatched bases: 7. As DNA, the CDR3 is TGTGCCAGCAGTGCCGGGACAGTGTTGAATGAGCAGTTCTTC. Protein product: CASSAGTVLNEQFF.

V is TRBV7-9 and J is TRBJ2-1, with 7 bases lining up with TRBD2. Germline CDR1 and CDR2: SEHNR and FQNEAQ (reference sequence). CDR3 length: 15 residues. The V gene end was trimmed by 0 bases and the J gene end by 9 bases; junction bases not matched to a gene: 8. CDR3 bases: TGTGCCAGCAGCTTAGCGCTAGCGGAGAGGGGTGAGCAGTTCTTC. Protein product: CASSLALAERGEQFF.

The chain uses TRBV28 and TRBJ1-1; D not certain. The CDR3 loop spans 14 amino acids. With 3 bases removed from V and 1 base from J, the gap between germline ends came to 9 bases. The germline V gene encodes CDR1 MDHEN and CDR2 SYDVKM. The CDR3 nucleotides read TGTGCCAGCAGTTTGATCGCTAAGAACACTGAAGCTTTCTTT. Its translation: CASSLIAKNTEAFF.

This clone came up once. In nucleotides, the CDR3 is TGTGCCAGCAGTGGGAGGGACAAATACTATGGCTACACCTTC. It specifies CASSGRDKYYGYTF. The genes are TRBV25-1 and TRBJ1-2; TRBD1 might be the D (6 bases). This CDR3 region has 14 residues. Germline CDR1 MGHDK, CDR2 SYGVNS. V gave up 4 bases and J gave up 3 bases, with 12 bases separating them.

A note on this clone: The identical CDR3 is also encoded by other nucleotide sequences in the sample. The V gene is TRBV9, the J gene TRBJ2-2; D is undetermined. CDR1 and CDR2 (germline): SGDLS, YYNGEE. Deletions cut 4 bases from V and 4 bases from J, with 14 bases between. This CDR3 is 15 amino acids long. Here the CDR3 DNA reads TGTGCCAGCAGCCTAGGCGGAGCAACCACCGGGGAGCTGTTTTTT. Translation: CASSLGGATTGELFF.

In regard to this clone: Other DNA sequences in the same sample also yield this CDR3. The chain employs TRBV28 and TRBJ2-1; D unclear. The CDR3 sequence is 12 residues long. The V and J ends lost 2 bases and 6 bases respectively, with 5 bases between them. Germline V lookup: CDR1 MDHEN, CDR2 SYDVKM. The CDR3 sequence: CASSLRSNEQFF. CDR3 DNA: TGTGCCAGCAGTTTAAGGAGCAATGAGCAGTTCTTC.

This sequence joins TRBV5-4 and TRBJ1-1; a weak D match, TRBD1 (6 bases). Germline values: CDR1 SGHNT, CDR2 YYREEE (reference sequence). Deletions cut 0 bases from V and 2 bases from J, with 14 bases between. The CDR3 runs 16 residues. The CDR3 bases are TGTGCCAGCAGCTTGGGGGGGCCTAACATTAACACTGAAGCTTTCTTT. Translation gives CASSLGGPNINTEAFF.